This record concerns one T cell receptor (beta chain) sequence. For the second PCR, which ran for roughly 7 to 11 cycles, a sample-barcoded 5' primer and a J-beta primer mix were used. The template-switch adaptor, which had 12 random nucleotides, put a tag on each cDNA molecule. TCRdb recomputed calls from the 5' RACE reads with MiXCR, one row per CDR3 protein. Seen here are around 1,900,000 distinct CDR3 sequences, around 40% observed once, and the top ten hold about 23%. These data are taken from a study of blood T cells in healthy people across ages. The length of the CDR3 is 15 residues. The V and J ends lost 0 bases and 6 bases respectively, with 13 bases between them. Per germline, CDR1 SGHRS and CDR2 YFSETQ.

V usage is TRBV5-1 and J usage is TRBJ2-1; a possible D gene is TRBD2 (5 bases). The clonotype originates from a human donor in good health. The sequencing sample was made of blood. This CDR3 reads CASSLGGGSGNEQFF. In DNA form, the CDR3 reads TGCGCCAGCAGCTTGGGTGGAGGCAGCGGCAATGAGCAGTTCTTC.